The 31 T cell receptor beta chains given below trace back to one sample, sequenced in a study of tumor-infiltrating lymphocytes in localized non-small cell lung cancer. The repertoire was sequenced with immunoSEQ multiplex PCR; TCRdb's copy has only in-frame clones and lacks some. The sample has 9,500 to 11,000 clones, roughly 80% seen once. The sample consisted of uninvolved lung tissue not adjacent to the tumor. The receptors stem from a human donor with non-small cell lung cancer.

CDR3 DNA: TGTGCCAGCGGCCGACTAGCGAGATCTGGTGAGCAGTACTTC. It yields the protein CASGRLARSGEQYF. The chain joins TRBV28 to TRBJ2-7; 8 positions match TRBD2. CDR3 length: 14 amino acids. In germline, CDR1 is MDHEN, CDR2 SYDVKM. The V gene end was trimmed by 8 bases and the J gene end by 7 bases; junction bases not matched to a gene: 13.

The V call is TRBV9, the J call TRBJ2-2; no definite D call. CDR3 length equals 13 residues. Per germline, CDR1 SGDLS and CDR2 YYNGEE. V was cut by 0 bases and J by 8 bases, with 8 bases left in between. The CDR3 DNA sequence: TGTGCCAGCAGCGTAGGAAGCGAGGGGGAGCTGTTTTTT. Translating it yields CASSVGSEGELFF.

The V call is TRBV27, the J call TRBJ1-2; a weak D match, TRBD1 (5 bases). Deletions cut 10 bases from V and 2 bases from J, with 17 bases between. The CDR3 is made up of 14 amino acids. The germline V gene encodes CDR1 MNHEY and CDR2 SMNVEV (reference sequence). The DNA of the CDR3 is TGTGCCACCAAACCCGTGGCAGGGAACTATGGCTACACCTTC. This codes for CATKPVAGNYGYTF.

The V call is TRBV6-1, the J call TRBJ2-7; the D gene could be TRBD1 or TRBD2 (5 bases each). This CDR3 has 14 residues. Trimming took off 7 bases at V and 1 base at J, with 14 bases between the two ends. Germline lookup yields CDR1 MNHNS and CDR2 SASEGT. CDR3 coding DNA: TGTGCCAGCATTATGTACGAGGGGTCCTACGAGCAGTACTTC. Protein sequence: CASIMYEGSYEQYF.

V and J are TRBV9 and TRBJ1-2; a weak D match, TRBD1 (6 bases). The germline V and J ends were trimmed by 3 bases and 0 bases, with 12 bases remaining between them. This CDR3 comprises 15 residues. The germline V gene encodes CDR1 SGDLS and CDR2 YYNGEE. The CDR3, as DNA: TGTGCCAGCAGCGACCAGGGGCGGACTAACTATGGCTACACCTTC. This encodes CASSDQGRTNYGYTF.

The rearrangement uses TRBV5-6 and TRBJ2-4; D may match TRBD1 or TRBD2 (5 bases each). The CDR3 has 14 amino acids. Trimming cost V 3 bases and J 6 bases, with 13 bases left between them. Germline CDR1 SGHDT, CDR2 YYEEEE. In DNA, the CDR3 is TGTGCCAGCAGCTGGGGACGGTCGGGAAACATTCAGTACTTC. Residues: CASSWGRSGNIQYF.

V gene TRBV27 combines with J gene TRBJ2-7; 8 bases map to TRBD1. Looked up from germline, CDR1 is MNHEY and CDR2 is SMNVEV (reference sequence). The trim removed 2 bases at V and 7 bases at J, leaving 4 bases unmatched. The CDR3 has 13 residues. DNA for the CDR3: TGTGCCAGCAGTTTACAGGGGGCATCTGAGCAGTACTTC. It codes for CASSLQGASEQYF.

This clone is labeled as large. This sequence joins TRBV6-6 and TRBJ2-1, with D unclear. The germline V gene has CDR1 MNHNY and CDR2 SVGAGI (reference sequence). V gave up 8 bases and J gave up 2 bases, with 4 bases separating them. This CDR3 comprises 11 residues. CDR3 nucleotides: TGTGCCAGCGCCACCTACAATGAGCAGTTCTTC. This translates into CASATYNEQFF.

This clone was seen only a few times. The V call is TRBV27, the J call TRBJ1-1; perhaps TRBD1 as D (6 bases). The CDR3 sequence is 20 residues long. Germline CDR1 and CDR2: MNHEY and SMNVEV (reference sequence). V shed 6 bases and J shed 3 bases, with 32 bases lying between them. CDR3 nucleotides: TGTGCCAGCAGAACACAACAGTACCAAAAGAACAGGGATAGCCACACTGAAGCTTTCTTT. Its protein is CASRTQQYQKNRDSHTEAFF.

The rearrangement joins TRBV28 to TRBJ2-5; 7 nucleotides match TRBD1. The CDR3 totals 16 residues. Trimming removed 4 bases from V and 1 base from J; junction bases left unmatched: 9. Germline CDR1 MDHEN, CDR2 SYDVKM. In nucleotides, the CDR3 is TGTGCCAGCAGTTCTATGCACAGGGGCCTCCAAGAGACCCAGTACTTC. This translates into CASSSMHRGLQETQYF.

The rearrangement joins TRBV6-5 to TRBJ1-2, with a tentative D call TRBD1 (5 bases). The V gene lost 2 bases and the J gene lost 8 bases, with 12 bases spanning the gap. Germline V CDR1 and CDR2: MNHEY, SVGAGI. This CDR3 spans 13 amino acids. The chain's CDR3 is CASSYEGSKGYTF. The CDR3 nucleotides read TGTGCCAGCAGTTACGAGGGGTCGAAAGGCTACACCTTC.

This chain joins TRBV6-1 and TRBJ1-6; TRBD1 might be the D (5 bases). The V gene's germline CDR1 is MNHNS and CDR2 SASEGT. The CDR3 sequence is 15 residues long. Trimming removed 3 bases at V and 9 bases at J, with 15 bases between. CDR3 DNA: TGTGCCAGCAGTGATTTGGGGCAGGGCTTTTCACCCCTCCACTTT. It is translated as CASSDLGQGFSPLHF.

This clone was observed a few times. The chain couples TRBV7-2 to TRBJ1-1, with a weak D call TRBD1 (5 bases). The length of the CDR3 is 13 residues. Trimming stripped 0 bases from V and 6 bases from J, with 8 bases between. Germline CDR1 reads SGHTA; CDR2 reads FQGNSA. DNA for the CDR3: TGTGCCAGCAGCTTAGCTCGGACACCTGAAGCTTTCTTT. It codes for CASSLARTPEAFF.

The V and J genes are TRBV2 and TRBJ2-2, with 7 bases aligning to TRBD1. V shed 6 bases and J 10 bases; nucleotides not matched to a gene: 11. The CDR3 loop spans 14 amino acids. Germline V CDR1 and CDR2: SNHLY, FYNNEI. This chain's CDR3 is CASRVTGAQEELFF. CDR3 sequence (DNA): TGTGCCAGCAGGGTCACAGGGGCTCAGGAGGAGCTGTTTTTT.

The CDR3 bases are TGTGCCAGCAGCCTTGCTCTACTAGCGGGAGTGATAGACAATGAGCAGTTCTTC. It translates to CASSLALLAGVIDNEQFF. This chain joins TRBV14 and TRBJ2-1; the match to TRBD2 covers 11 bases. V trimming: 4 bases; J trimming: 5 bases; junction bases outside the gene matches: 13. The germline V gene has CDR1 SGHDN and CDR2 FVKESK. The CDR3 spans 18 residues. Full variable domain (rest looked up from reference TRBV14 and TRBJ2-1): EAGVTQFPSHSVIEKGQTVTLRCDPISGHDNLYWYRRVMGKEIKFLLHFVKESKQDESGMPNNRFLAERTGGTYSTLKVQPAELEDSGVYFCASSLALLAGVIDNEQFFGPGTRLTVL.

The rearrangement joins TRBV5-8 to TRBJ1-5; 9 nucleotides agree with TRBD1. Per the germline V gene, CDR1 is SGHTS and CDR2 is YDEGEE. This CDR3 has 15 amino acids. The trim removed 0 bases at V and 6 bases at J, leaving 4 bases unmatched. CDR3 coding DNA: TGTGCCAGCAGCTTGGCAGGACAGGGGCGTCAGCCCCAGCATTTT. Translation: CASSLAGQGRQPQHF.

The V gene is TRBV20-1, the J gene TRBJ1-1; the D gene is possibly TRBD1 (6 bases). Trimming removed 6 bases at V and 5 bases at J, with 10 bases between. Per germline, CDR1 DFQATT and CDR2 SNEGSKA (reference sequence). The CDR3 covers 11 residues. CDR3 protein: CSAPRGTEAFF. The DNA of the CDR3 is TGCAGTGCCCCGAGGGGGACTGAAGCTTTCTTT.

The CDR3 region has the DNA TGTGCCAGCAGCTTGCGAGCCCTACCCCAGCCCCAGCATTTT. Its translation: CASSLRALPQPQHF. The J gene is TRBJ1-5, the V gene TRBV5-8; D remains unclear. This CDR3 is 14 amino acids long. Trimming pared 1 base from V and 7 bases from J, leaving 12 bases between. CDR1 is SGHTS, CDR2 YDEGEE, per germline.

This clone rates as medium-sized. This sequence joins TRBV6-4 and TRBJ2-3; maybe TRBD2 (6 bases). Germline CDR1 and CDR2: MRHNA and SNTAGT. Trimming removed 3 bases at V and 1 base at J, with 11 bases between. The CDR3 length is 15 residues. The CDR3 DNA follows: TGTGCCAGCAGTGAGGGTAGCGGAGGCACAGATACGCAGTATTTT. It specifies CASSEGSGGTDTQYF.

The chain has TRBV4-1 and TRBJ1-1; weak D call: TRBD1 (5 bases). Germline loops: CDR1 MGHRA, CDR2 YSYEKL. V lost 5 bases, J lost 11 bases, and 21 bases lay in between. The CDR3 contains 14 residues. The CDR3 DNA is TGCGCCAGCAGCACCCTCGGGGCCCCGGGAGAGGCTTTCTTT. Its protein product is CASSTLGAPGEAFF.

This chain links TRBV30 with TRBJ1-1, with D uncertain. V was pared by 2 bases and J by 7 bases, with 11 bases between. The V gene's germline CDR1 is GTSNPN and CDR2 SVGIG (reference sequence). The CDR3 has 12 residues. DNA for the CDR3: TGTGCCTGGAGTAGGAGCGCAGGTGAAGCTTTCTTT. It translates to CAWSRSAGEAFF. Variable domain in full (rest from reference TRBV30 and TRBJ1-1): SQTIHQWPATLVQPVGSPLSLECTVEGTSNPNLYWYRQAAGRGLQLLFYSVGIGQISSEVPQNLSASRPQDRQFILSSKKLLLSDSGFYLCAWSRSAGEAFFGQGTRLTVV.

In regard to this clone: At the DNA level, this CDR3 is encoded by other sequences in the same sample as well. The chain couples TRBV6-5 to TRBJ2-7, with 7 nucleotides matching TRBD2. The CDR3 contains 13 residues. The germline CDR1 and CDR2 sequences are MNHEY and SVGAGI. V lost 2 bases and J lost 3; bases outside the gene matches: 1. The CDR3 loop reads CASSYREGYEQYF. As DNA, the CDR3 is TGTGCCAGCAGTTACAGGGAGGGCTACGAGCAGTACTTC.

J is TRBJ1-1 and V is TRBV30, with 7 bases aligning to TRBD1. CDR3 length: 13 residues. J was trimmed by 2 bases and V by 5 bases; bases with no gene match: 5. Germline loops: CDR1 GTSNPN, CDR2 SVGIG (reference sequence). CDR3 in DNA: TGTGCCTGGGGACAGGCAATTAACACTGAAGCTTTCTTT. Protein product: CAWGQAINTEAFF. Together with reference TRBV30 and TRBJ1-1, the CDR3 gives the full variable domain: SQTIHQWPATLVQPVGSPLSLECTVEGTSNPNLYWYRQAAGRGLQLLFYSVGIGQISSEVPQNLSASRPQDRQFILSSKKLLLSDSGFYLCAWGQAINTEAFFGQGTRLTVV.

The rearrangement uses TRBV29-1 and TRBJ2-7; TRBD1 matches at 7 bases. The CDR3 contains 13 residues. From germline, CDR1 is SQVTM and CDR2 ANQGSEA. With V trimmed by 1 base and J by 7 bases, 7 bases remained unmatched. DNA of the CDR3: TGCAGCGTTGAAGGACAGGGCTCTTGGGAGCAGTACTTC. Its translation is CSVEGQGSWEQYF.

The chain's CDR3 is CASSLNPQGIITF. The DNA of the CDR3 is TGTGCCAGCAGCTTAAATCCCCAGGGGATAATCACCTTC. The chain combines TRBV7-3 with TRBJ1-2, with a weak D call TRBD1 (6 bases). Trimming cost V 1 base and J 13 bases, with 16 bases left between them. Germline assignment: CDR1 SGHTA and CDR2 FQGTGA. This CDR3 contains 13 residues.

The chain joins TRBV15 to TRBJ2-1; the match to TRBD2 covers 8 bases. Germline CDR1 and CDR2: LNHNV and YYDKDF (reference sequence). Trimming removed 3 bases from V and 6 bases from J; junction bases left unmatched: 10. The CDR3 loop spans 16 amino acids. CDR3 sequence (DNA): TGTGCCACCAGCAGCCGCACTAGCGGAGGGGGCAATGAGCAGTTCTTC. Translation: CATSSRTSGGGNEQFF.

This clone has only one observation. This chain joins TRBV29-1 and TRBJ2-7; tentatively, D is TRBD2 (5 bases). Germline-derived CDR1 and CDR2 are SQVTM and ANQGSEA. The V and J ends lost 6 bases and 2 bases respectively, with 14 bases between them. The CDR3 length is 13 residues. CDR3 amino acids: CSVWTARPYEQYF. The CDR3 DNA is TGCAGCGTATGGACTGCTCGTCCCTACGAGCAGTACTTC.

The CDR3 nucleotides are TGTGCCAGCAGTTCCTTAGCGAGCGGGGAGCTGTTTTTT. Its protein is CASSSLASGELFF. The chain uses TRBV2 and TRBJ2-2; D is possibly TRBD2 (5 bases). The V end lost 5 bases, the J end lost 7 bases, and 11 bases lay between the germline ends. Germline assignment: CDR1 SNHLY and CDR2 FYNNEI. The CDR3 contains 13 residues.

This rearrangement joins TRBV7-2 to TRBJ2-1; 7 nucleotides match TRBD2. The CDR3 runs 15 residues. In germline, CDR1 is SGHTA, CDR2 FQGNSA. V lost 5 bases to trimming and J lost 4 bases; unmatched junction nucleotides: 8. CDR3 coding DNA: TGTGCCAGCAGCCCTCAAGCGGGGCCTTACAATGAGCAGTTCTTC. Protein product: CASSPQAGPYNEQFF.

V and J are TRBV5-6 and TRBJ2-3; 10 bases align to TRBD2. Per the germline V gene, CDR1 is SGHDT and CDR2 is YYEEEE. After removal of 3 bases from V and 2 bases from J, the junction contained 12 bases not matched to a gene. The CDR3 loop spans 18 amino acids. The CDR3: CASSSTSGKGMITDTQYF. As DNA, the CDR3 is TGTGCCAGCAGCTCTACTAGCGGGAAAGGGATGATCACAGATACGCAGTATTTT.

The chain links TRBV6-6 to TRBJ2-2; a possible D gene is TRBD1 (6 bases). This CDR3 has 16 amino acids. Trimming pared 6 bases from V and 5 bases from J, leaving 19 bases between. CDR1 and CDR2 from the germline V gene are MNHNY and SVGAGI (reference sequence). CDR3 in amino acids: CASRSKLGQGTGELFF. DNA of the CDR3: TGTGCCAGCAGATCCAAGCTGGGACAAGGGACCGGGGAGCTGTTTTTT.